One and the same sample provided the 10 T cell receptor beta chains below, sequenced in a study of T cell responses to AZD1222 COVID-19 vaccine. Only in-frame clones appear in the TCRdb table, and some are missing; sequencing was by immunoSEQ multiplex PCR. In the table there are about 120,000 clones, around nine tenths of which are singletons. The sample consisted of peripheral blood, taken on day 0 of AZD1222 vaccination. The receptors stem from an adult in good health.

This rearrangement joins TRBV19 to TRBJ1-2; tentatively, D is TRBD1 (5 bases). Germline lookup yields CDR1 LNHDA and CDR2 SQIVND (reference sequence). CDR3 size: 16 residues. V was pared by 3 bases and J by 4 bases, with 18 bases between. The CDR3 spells CASSIKRVPGPYGYTF. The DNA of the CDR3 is TGTGCCAGTAGTATCAAAAGGGTGCCGGGGCCCTATGGCTACACCTTC.

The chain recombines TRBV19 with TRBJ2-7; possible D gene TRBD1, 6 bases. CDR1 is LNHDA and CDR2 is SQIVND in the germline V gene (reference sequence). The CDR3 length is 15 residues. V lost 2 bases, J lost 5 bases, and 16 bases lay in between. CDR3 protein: CASSISTGRPDEQYF. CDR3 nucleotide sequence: TGTGCCAGTAGTATATCAACAGGGCGTCCGGACGAGCAGTACTTC. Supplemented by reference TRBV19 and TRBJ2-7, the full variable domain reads DGGITQSPKYLFRKEGQNVTLSCEQNLNHDAMYWYRQDPGQGLRLIYYSQIVNDFQKGDIAEGYSVSREKKESFPLTVTSAQKNPTAFYLCASSISTGRPDEQYFGPGTRLTVT.

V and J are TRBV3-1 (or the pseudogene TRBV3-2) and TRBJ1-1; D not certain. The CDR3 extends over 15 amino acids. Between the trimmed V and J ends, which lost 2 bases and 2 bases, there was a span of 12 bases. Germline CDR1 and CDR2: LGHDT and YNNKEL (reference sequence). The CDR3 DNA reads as TGTGCCAGCAGCCAAAGTCCGGGGAAAAACACTGAAGCTTTCTTT. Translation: CASSQSPGKNTEAFF.

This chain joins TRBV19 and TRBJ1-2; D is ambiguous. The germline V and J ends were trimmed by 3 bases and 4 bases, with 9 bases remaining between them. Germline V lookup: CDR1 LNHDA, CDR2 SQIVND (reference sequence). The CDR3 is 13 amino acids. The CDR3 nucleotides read TGTGCCAGTAGTATTCCAGCAGTCTATGGCTACACCTTC. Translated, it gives CASSIPAVYGYTF.

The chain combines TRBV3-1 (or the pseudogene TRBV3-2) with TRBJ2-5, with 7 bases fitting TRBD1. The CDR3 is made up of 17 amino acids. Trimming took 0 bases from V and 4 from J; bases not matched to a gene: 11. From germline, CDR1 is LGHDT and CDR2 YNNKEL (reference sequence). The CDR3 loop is CASSQDSDRDGSETQYF. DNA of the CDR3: TGTGCCAGCAGCCAAGATTCCGACAGGGACGGATCAGAGACCCAGTACTTC.

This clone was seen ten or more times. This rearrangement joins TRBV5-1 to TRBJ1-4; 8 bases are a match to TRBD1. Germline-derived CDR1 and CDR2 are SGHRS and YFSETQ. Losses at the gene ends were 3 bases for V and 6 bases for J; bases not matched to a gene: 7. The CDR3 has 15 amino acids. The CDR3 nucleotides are TGCGCCAGCAGCTCCCAGGGGGCAAGCGATGAAAAACTGTTTTTT. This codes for CASSSQGASDEKLFF.

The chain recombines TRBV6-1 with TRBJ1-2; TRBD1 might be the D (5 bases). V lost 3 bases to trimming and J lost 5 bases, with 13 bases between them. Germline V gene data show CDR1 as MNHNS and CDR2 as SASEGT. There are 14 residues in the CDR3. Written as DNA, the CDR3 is TGTGCCAGCAGTGACAGGGTCGTTGGATATGGCTACACCTTC. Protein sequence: CASSDRVVGYGYTF.

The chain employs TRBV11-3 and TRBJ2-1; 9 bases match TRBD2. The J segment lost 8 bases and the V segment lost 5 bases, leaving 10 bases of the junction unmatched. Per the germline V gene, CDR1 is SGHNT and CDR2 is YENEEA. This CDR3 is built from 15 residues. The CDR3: CASSGGTSRVDEQFF. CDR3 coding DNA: TGTGCCAGCAGCGGCGGGACTAGCCGAGTCGATGAGCAGTTCTTC.

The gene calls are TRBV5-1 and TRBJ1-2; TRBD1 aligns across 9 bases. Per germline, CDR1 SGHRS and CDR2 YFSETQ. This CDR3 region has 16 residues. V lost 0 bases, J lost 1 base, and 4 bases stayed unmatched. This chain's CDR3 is CASSLGTGVLNYGYTF. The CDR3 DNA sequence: TGCGCCAGCAGCTTGGGGACAGGGGTTCTTAACTATGGCTACACCTTC.

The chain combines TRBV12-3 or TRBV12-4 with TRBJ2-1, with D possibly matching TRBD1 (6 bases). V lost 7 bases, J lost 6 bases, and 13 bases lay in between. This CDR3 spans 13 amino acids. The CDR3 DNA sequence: TGTGCCAGCACCCCTAGGGACACCAATGAGCAGTTCTTC. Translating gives CASTPRDTNEQFF.